This record looks at one TCR beta chain sequence and its context. This specimen belongs to a study of lymphopenia after photon versus proton radiotherapy. Here immunoSEQ multiplex PCR was the method, and the copy in TCRdb shows in-frame clones only, minus some. The table shows about 160,000 clones, with around nine tenths occurring only once. The CDR3 has 17 residues. Per germline, CDR1 LGHNA and CDR2 YSLEER. Losses at the gene ends were 2 bases for V and 7 bases for J; bases not matched to a gene: 11. The sample consisted of peripheral blood, taken from a patient treated with photon-based radiotherapy. The TCR comes from a man in his forties or fifties with gastric cancer. The chain uses TRBV4-3 and TRBJ2-2; 9 bases agree with TRBD2. In nucleotides, the CDR3 is TGCGCCAGCAGCCAATATACGGCGGGAGGGTTTCGCGGGGAGCTGTTTTTT. Translated: CASSQYTAGGFRGELFF.